Listed below are T cell receptor beta chains from one sample, sequenced in a study. TCRdb passed the RT-PCR reads through MiXCR, listing each CDR3 protein once. The sample lists 550,000 to 750,000 distinct CDR3 sequences, approximately 14% seen once, with roughly 4% in the top ten. Sequenced: memory CD4+ T cells from blood. All receptors derive from a female donor in good health, serving as a healthy control. Both conserved end residues are part of each CDR3. Each record gives: clone size, V gene, J gene, CDR3 protein. The listing skips clone size in some rows; elsewhere it reads once, few, many or a size class.

>few|TRBV3-1|TRBJ2-5
CASSPRTSGRLWETQYF
>few|TRBV27|TRBJ2-5
CASGRTSLETQYF
>many|TRBV20-1|TRBJ2-3
CSAPLASGSTDTQYF
>-|TRBV7-2|TRBJ2-3
CASSSGLAGFSTDTQYF
>-|TRBV5-1|TRBJ2-2
CASSLGGTANTGELFF
>few|TRBV7-2|TRBJ2-5
CASSMTVFQETQYF
>-|TRBV14|TRBJ2-1
CASSQGEGGDYVYNEQFF
>many|TRBV29-1|TRBJ2-7
CSVASGTYEQYF
>few|TRBV20-1|TRBJ1-4
CSAIDSRNEKLFF
>few|TRBV29-1|TRBJ2-1
CSVEDPPSFSVYNEQFF
>few|TRBV28|TRBJ1-1
CAITGGTEAFF
>-|TRBV15|TRBJ1-2
CATSRGSPGQGNYGYTF
>-|TRBV7-2|TRBJ2-3
CASSLATGLAGGSTDTQYF
>-|TRBV9|TRBJ2-3
CASSVGQSGTDTQYF
>few|TRBV9|TRBJ1-1
CASSRGQGETEAFF
>-|TRBV6-2/TRBV6-3|TRBJ2-1
CASSYSRELRSRSYNEQFF
>few|TRBV7-6|TRBJ2-5
CASSVTKWETQYF
>few|TRBV20-1|TRBJ2-7
CSARDSTDAGFEQYF
>-|TRBV20-1|TRBJ1-5
CSVPAPGWPQHF
>few|TRBV9|TRBJ1-2
CASSVGGLQGDYGYTF
>-|TRBV4-2|TRBJ2-2
CASSQDTGQINTEELFF
>few|TRBV5-1|TRBJ2-7
CASRFDVGSGEQYF
>few|TRBV4-3|TRBJ2-1
CASSQDLGGGAIGRYNEQFF
>few|TRBV18|TRBJ1-1
CASSHDRVTEAFF
>few|TRBV28|TRBJ2-7
CASIQRAAYEQYF
>-|TRBV6-1|TRBJ2-7
CASLKTDPYEQYF